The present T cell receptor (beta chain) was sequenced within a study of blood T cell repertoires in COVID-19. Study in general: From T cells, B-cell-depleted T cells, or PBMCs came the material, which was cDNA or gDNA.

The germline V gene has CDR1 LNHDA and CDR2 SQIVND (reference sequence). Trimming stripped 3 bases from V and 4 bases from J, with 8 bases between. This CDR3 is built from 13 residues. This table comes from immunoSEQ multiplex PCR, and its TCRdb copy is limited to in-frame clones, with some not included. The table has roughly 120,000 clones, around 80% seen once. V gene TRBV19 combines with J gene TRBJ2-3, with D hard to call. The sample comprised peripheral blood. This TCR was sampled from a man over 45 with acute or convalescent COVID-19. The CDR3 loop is CASSIGGPDTQYF. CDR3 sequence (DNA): TGTGCCAGTAGTATCGGCGGCCCAGATACGCAGTATTTT.